This T cell receptor beta chain emerged from a study of beta chain features in type 1 diabetes. V shed 4 bases and J 4 bases; nucleotides not matched to a gene: 3. The CDR3 contains 15 residues. CDR1 is SGHAT, CDR2 FQNNGV, per germline. The table lists this clone with a few counts. Since all of the isolated RNA was reverse transcribed, expressed TCRB transcripts were what got sequenced. Clones were sequenced by immunoSEQ multiplex PCR, and TCRdb holds only the in-frame ones, with some missing. Of about 360,000 clones listed, roughly 12% are singletons. This rearrangement joins TRBV11-2 to TRBJ2-5, with 13 bases that match TRBD2. Sequencing input: naive CD4+ T cells from blood. The receptor was derived from a man in his late teens or twenties in good health. The CDR3, as DNA: TGTGCCAGCAGCTCGGGACTAGCGGGACCAGAGACCCAGTACTTC. Amino acid sequence: CASSSGLAGPETQYF.